The 18 T cell receptor beta chains presented below share a single source sample, sequenced in a study of PD-1 blockade in classical Hodgkin lymphoma. There was relapse after autologous stem cell transplantation in every patient, and there was variation in brentuximab vedotin exposure. This table comes from immunoSEQ multiplex PCR, and its TCRdb copy is limited to in-frame clones, with some not included. The sample consists of 30,000 to 50,000 clones, 70% to 80% of them appearing once. Source: peripheral blood mononuclear cells (PBMCs), taken at baseline. The receptor set was obtained from a human donor with classical Hodgkin lymphoma.

The J gene is TRBJ2-7, the V gene TRBV5-1; TRBD2 might be the D (5 bases). The CDR3 totals 18 residues. Germline V gives CDR1 SGHRS, CDR2 YFSETQ. V was pared by 0 bases and J by 1 base, with 20 bases between. This chain's CDR3 is CASSLVTTNLAGSYEQYF. The CDR3, as DNA: TGCGCCAGCAGCTTGGTAACCACAAATCTAGCTGGTTCCTACGAGCAGTACTTC.

The genes are TRBV9 and TRBJ1-5; a weak D match, TRBD1 (6 bases). CDR1 is SGDLS and CDR2 is YYNGEE in the germline V gene. CDR3 length: 14 residues. The V and J ends lost 2 bases and 6 bases respectively, with 12 bases between them. The DNA of the CDR3 is TGTGCCAGCAGCGTTGGGGGCGAGGGTCAGCCCCAGCATTTT. Amino acids: CASSVGGEGQPQHF.

The gene calls are TRBV6-5 and TRBJ2-7; D gene ambiguous. The V end was cut by 5 bases, the J end by 5 bases, with 10 bases between. CDR1 and CDR2 from the germline V gene are MNHEY and SVGAGI. This CDR3 comprises 12 residues. In nucleotides, the CDR3 is TGTGCCAGCAGTCTCCTTATCGACGAGCAGTACTTC. This translates into CASSLLIDEQYF.

The chain is built from TRBV27 and TRBJ2-5; TRBD1 matches at 7 bases. The CDR3 covers 13 residues. Losses at the gene ends were 10 bases for V and 2 bases for J; bases not matched to a gene: 7. Per germline, CDR1 MNHEY and CDR2 SMNVEV (reference sequence). The CDR3 spells CATSDRWQETQYF. Here the CDR3 DNA reads TGTGCCACTTCGGACAGGTGGCAAGAGACCCAGTACTTC.

The sample holds a few counts of this clone. V gene TRBV5-1 combines with J gene TRBJ1-5; D unclear. CDR3 size: 14 residues. The germline V gene has CDR1 SGHRS and CDR2 YFSETQ. With 0 bases removed from V and 0 bases from J, the gap between germline ends came to 4 bases. CDR3 nucleotides: TGCGCCAGCAGCTTGGACAGTAGCAATCAGCCCCAGCATTTT. It encodes CASSLDSSNQPQHF.

The rearrangement uses TRBV5-1 and TRBJ2-7, with D tentatively TRBD1 (5 bases). Germline V lookup: CDR1 SGHRS, CDR2 YFSETQ. V was pared by 4 bases and J by 3 bases, with 17 bases between. The CDR3 spans 15 residues. The CDR3 coding sequence is TGCGCCAGCAGCCCTGCTGGGTCGACAGTCTACGAGCAGTACTTC. This translates into CASSPAGSTVYEQYF.

This clone was seen a few times. DNA of the CDR3: TGTGCCAGCACCTACGCGGGGAAATTTGACGAGCAGTACTTC. This sequence encodes CASTYAGKFDEQYF. This chain links TRBV11-3 with TRBJ2-7, with D maybe TRBD2 (6 bases). Germline V gene lookup returns CDR1 SGHNT and CDR2 YENEEA. The CDR3 runs 14 residues. V was cut by 7 bases and J by 5 bases, with 18 bases left in between.

The gene calls are TRBV5-1 and TRBJ1-4, with D perhaps matching TRBD1 (5 bases). Trimming removed 1 base at V and 0 bases at J, with 19 bases between. CDR1 and CDR2 from the germline V gene are SGHRS and YFSETQ. The CDR3 is 19 residues long. The CDR3 loop reads CASSLRGLPARPTNEKLFF. For the CDR3, the DNA is TGCGCCAGCAGCTTGCGGGGACTCCCAGCCCGACCAACTAATGAAAAACTGTTTTTT.

This rearrangement joins TRBV30 to TRBJ1-4; the D gene is possibly TRBD1 (5 bases). Trimming took off 1 base at V and 6 bases at J, with 15 bases between the two ends. The CDR3 is made up of 15 amino acids. Germline V gene lookup returns CDR1 GTSNPN and CDR2 SVGIG (reference sequence). CDR3 bases: TGTGCCTGGAGTGGGGCACGGGGGACGTATGAAAAACTGTTTTTT. Its protein is CAWSGARGTYEKLFF.

The chain carries TRBV11-3 and TRBJ2-3; no clear D. CDR1 SGHNT and CDR2 YENEEA come from the germline V gene. Trimming shortened V by 1 base and J by 2 bases, and 13 bases separated the two germline ends. The CDR3 length is 16 residues. CDR3 in amino acids: CASSLGPTDPTDTQYF. The CDR3 bases are TGTGCCAGCAGCTTAGGGCCGACGGATCCCACAGATACGCAGTATTTT.

This rearrangement joins TRBV6-6 to TRBJ2-2; D perhaps matches TRBD2 (6 bases). Germline CDR1 is MNHNY and CDR2 is SVGAGI (reference sequence). V lost 2 bases and J lost 4, with 14 bases in between. The CDR3 extends over 16 amino acids. The DNA of the CDR3 is TGTGCCAGCAGTTACAAGCGCCGGGGAGGCACCGGGGAGCTGTTTTTT. Amino acids: CASSYKRRGGTGELFF.

V gene TRBV10-1 combines with J gene TRBJ2-1; D not resolved. Germline CDR1 and CDR2: WNHNN and SYGVQD (reference sequence). The CDR3 loop spans 11 amino acids. The germline V and J ends were trimmed by 1 base and 8 bases, with 3 bases remaining between them. The CDR3 loop is CASSEYDEQFF. In nucleotides, the CDR3 is TGCGCCAGCAGTGAGTACGATGAGCAGTTCTTC.

V is TRBV7-9 and J is TRBJ2-4; the match to TRBD2 covers 11 bases. CDR1 and CDR2 (germline): SEHNR, FQNEAQ (reference sequence). The trim removed 8 bases at V and 0 bases at J, leaving 6 bases unmatched. The CDR3 extends over 16 amino acids. The CDR3, as DNA: TGTGCCAGCTCCGGGACTAGCGGATTAGCCAAAAACATTCAGTACTTC. This encodes CASSGTSGLAKNIQYF.

CDR3 sequence reads: CASSRGSGANVLTF. DNA of the CDR3: TGTGCCAGCAGCCGGGGATCTGGGGCCAACGTCCTGACTTTC. This sequence joins TRBV7-9 and TRBJ2-6; weak D call: TRBD2 (5 bases). The V gene's germline CDR1 is SEHNR and CDR2 FQNEAQ (reference sequence). The CDR3 has 14 amino acids. V gave up 5 bases and J gave up 1 base, with 6 bases separating them.

The genes are TRBV19 and TRBJ1-5, with D maybe TRBD1 (5 bases). The CDR3 spans 16 residues. Per the germline V gene, CDR1 is LNHDA and CDR2 is SQIVND (reference sequence). Between the trimmed V and J ends, which lost 4 bases and 0 bases, there was a span of 13 bases. The CDR3 reads CASSRPGPNSNQPQHF. As DNA, the CDR3 is TGTGCCAGTAGTAGACCGGGACCGAATAGCAATCAGCCCCAGCATTTT. Using reference TRBV19 and TRBJ1-5 for the parts outside the CDR3, the full variable domain is DGGITQSPKYLFRKEGQNVTLSCEQNLNHDAMYWYRQDPGQGLRLIYYSQIVNDFQKGDIAEGYSVSREKKESFPLTVTSAQKNPTAFYLCASSRPGPNSNQPQHFGDGTRLSIL.

J is TRBJ1-1 and V is TRBV5-4; D perhaps matches TRBD1 (6 bases). V gave up 4 bases and J gave up 2 bases, with 12 bases separating them. CDR1 is SGHNT and CDR2 is YYREEE in the germline V gene (reference sequence). The CDR3 totals 14 residues. Here the CDR3 reads CASSLGHQNTEAFF. The CDR3 DNA sequence: TGTGCCAGCAGCCTGGGACACCAAAACACTGAAGCTTTCTTT.

The chain has TRBV28 and TRBJ2-1; the D is unclear. V lost 5 bases and J lost 4, with 15 bases in between. Looked up from germline, CDR1 is MDHEN and CDR2 is SYDVKM. The CDR3 consists of 15 residues. The CDR3: CASSTDGSLYNEQFF. The CDR3 coding sequence is TGTGCCAGCAGTACTGACGGTTCCCTTTACAATGAGCAGTTCTTC.

This sequence joins TRBV6-5 and TRBJ2-1, with D perhaps TRBD2 (6 bases). This CDR3 region has 15 residues. Germline V gene lookup returns CDR1 MNHEY and CDR2 SVGAGI. V dropped 5 bases and J dropped 9 bases, with 20 bases sitting between them. The CDR3 nucleotides are TGTGCCAGCAGTCCCGGACTATTGCGGGCAGGTGAGCAGTTCTTC. Its protein product is CASSPGLLRAGEQFF.